This T cell receptor (beta chain) was recovered during a study of response to subunit inactivated influenza vaccine. Overall study findings and caveats: After each seasonal influenza vaccination, few new T cells are recruited, the authors suggested.

The length of the CDR3 is 14 residues. V lost 4 bases to trimming and J lost 7 bases; unmatched junction nucleotides: 2. Germline CDR1 reads KGHDR; CDR2 reads SFDVKD. TCRdb re-analysed the RT-PCR reads in MiXCR, keeping a single row per CDR3 protein. This sample has hundreds of thousands of distinct CDR3 sequences; 14% occur once, and the top ten carry 6.5% to 8%. With respect to this clonotype: The antigen is not known.

The TCR comes from a man aged 50 or older who received an inactivated influenza vaccine. The chain links TRBV24-1 to TRBJ2-1, with 11 bases identical to TRBD2. This material consisted of PBMCs from blood, taken approximately 15 days before vaccination. The CDR3 sequence is CATSDRTSGNEQFF. CDR3 nucleotide sequence: TGTGCCACCAGTGACCGGACTAGCGGGAATGAGCAGTTCTTC.